This T cell receptor (beta chain) was found in a study of blood T cell repertoires in COVID-19. Looking at the study overall: From T cells, B-cell-depleted T cells, or PBMCs came the material, which was cDNA or gDNA.

Recruits, aged about 18 to 89 years, lived in 20 to 30 US areas. Participant-given clinical history determined each cohort assignment. In the authors' workflow: Amplified reference gene primers provided the basis for estimating nucleated cell counts. Produced via immunoSEQ multiplex PCR; TCRdb's table is partial and in-frame only. Clonal size and the V and J genes are those of that table, whereas D and trimming came from the DNA. The sample shows roughly 220,000 clones, more than 80% of them seen only once. V gave up 1 base and J gave up 5 bases; unmatched junction bases: 7. In germline, CDR1 is SGHTS, CDR2 YDEGEE. This CDR3 spans 16 amino acids.

Sequencing was done on a sample of PBMCs or T cells enriched from blood (not recorded which). The receptor was isolated from a woman aged 40 to 49 with acute COVID-19. This chain joins TRBV5-8 and TRBJ2-7, with 12 bases fitting TRBD1. The CDR3 sequence is CASSLLDGTGGHEQYV. The CDR3 DNA is TGTGCCAGCAGCTTGTTGGACGGGACAGGGGGCCACGAGCAGTACGTC.